These 19 T cell receptor beta chains were sequenced from one sample in a study of blood T cell repertoires in COVID-19. Profiled with immunoSEQ multiplex PCR; TCRdb holds only in-frame clones, not every one. The sample lists about 93,000 clones, 75% to 90% occurring once. The sample was peripheral blood. These receptors all come from a human donor with active COVID-19. The donor label of this sample is uncertain.

This chain joins TRBV5-4 and TRBJ2-7, with TRBD1 matching over 10 bases. Germline CDR1 is SGHNT and CDR2 is YYREEE (reference sequence). V was pared by 3 bases and J by 4 bases, with 1 base of the junction left unmatched. The CDR3 contains 13 residues. The CDR3 reads CASSWGQGYEQYF. Here the CDR3 DNA reads TGTGCCAGCAGCTGGGGACAGGGGTACGAGCAGTACTTC.

The rearrangement links TRBV4-1 to TRBJ2-7, with 11 bases matching TRBD2. There are 17 residues in the CDR3. CDR1 and CDR2 from the germline V gene are MGHRA and YSYEKL. With 4 bases clipped from V and 2 bases from J, the junction kept 10 bases outside the gene matches. CDR3 residues: CASSPYSGGAVAYEQYF. Here the CDR3 DNA reads TGCGCCAGCAGCCCCTATAGCGGGGGGGCCGTCGCCTACGAGCAGTACTTC.

The chain employs TRBV10-3 and TRBJ1-5, with 7 bases fitting TRBD1. The CDR3 contains 14 residues. V lost 9 bases, J lost 6 bases, and 11 bases stayed unmatched. Germline V CDR1 and CDR2: ENHRY, SYGVKD. In nucleotides, the CDR3 is TGTGCCATTTCAACAGGGGTTGTGGGTCAGCCCCAGCATTTT. Its protein product is CAISTGVVGQPQHF.

J is TRBJ1-2 and V is TRBV19; 7 bases are a match to TRBD1. CDR1 is LNHDA, CDR2 SQIVND, per germline (reference sequence). Trimming took 8 bases from V and 4 from J; bases not matched to a gene: 16. The CDR3 covers 16 residues. As DNA, the CDR3 is TGTGCCAGTTTGGGACAGCCCCGGGAAGGGAGCTATGGCTACACCTTC. It yields the protein CASLGQPREGSYGYTF.

The chain uses TRBV4-1 and TRBJ1-1, with 7 bases fitting TRBD1. Trimming removed 1 base from V and 5 bases from J; junction bases left unmatched: 7. The germline V gene has CDR1 MGHRA and CDR2 YSYEKL. The CDR3 length is 15 residues. CDR3 loop: CASSQGETGRTEAFF. In DNA form, the CDR3 reads TGCGCCAGCAGCCAAGGGGAGACAGGGCGGACTGAAGCTTTCTTT.

The chain joins TRBV29-1 to TRBJ2-1, with TRBD2 as a possible D gene (5 bases). Deletions cut 7 bases from V and 6 bases from J, with 16 bases between. Germline assignment: CDR1 SQVTM and CDR2 ANQGSEA. The CDR3 sequence is 13 residues long. The CDR3 spells CSAKTSLGNEQFF. In DNA, the CDR3 is TGCAGCGCTAAAACTAGTTTGGGCAATGAGCAGTTCTTC.

The V gene is TRBV4-1, the J gene TRBJ2-1; the match to TRBD2 covers 12 bases. J was trimmed by 8 bases and V by 4 bases; bases with no gene match: 6. This CDR3 spans 15 amino acids. Germline lookup yields CDR1 MGHRA and CDR2 YSYEKL. For the CDR3, the DNA is TGCGCCAGCAGCCCAGGACTAGCGGGGAGCGATGAGCAGTTCTTC. Protein sequence: CASSPGLAGSDEQFF.

This chain connects TRBV6-2 or TRBV6-3 to TRBJ1-1; D gene ambiguous. The CDR3 consists of 13 residues. Germline CDR1 is MNHEY and CDR2 is SVGEGT. V gave up 2 bases and J gave up 0 bases, with 4 bases separating them. The CDR3 DNA follows: TGTGCCAGCAGTTACGCGGTGAACACTGAAGCTTTCTTT. This encodes CASSYAVNTEAFF.

The CDR3 DNA follows: TGTGCCAGCAGAAACCGACAGGCTGGGGACTATGGCTACACCTTC. It is translated as CASRNRQAGDYGYTF. This chain connects TRBV6-5 to TRBJ1-2, with TRBD1 as a possible D gene (6 bases). The CDR3 contains 15 residues. Germline V gene data show CDR1 as MNHEY and CDR2 as SVGAGI. V lost 6 bases and J 3 bases, leaving 17 bases between the germline ends.

The chain recombines TRBV27 with TRBJ2-3; D not resolved. The CDR3 is 13 residues long. The V and J ends lost 6 bases and 0 bases respectively, with 7 bases between them. Germline CDR1 is MNHEY and CDR2 is SMNVEV (reference sequence). CDR3 DNA: TGTGCCAGCAGCTCCTATAGCACAGATACGCAGTATTTT. Its translation: CASSSYSTDTQYF.

The J gene is TRBJ1-1, the V gene TRBV11-3; unclear D gene. Deletions cut 4 bases from V and 1 base from J, with 10 bases between. Germline V gene lookup returns CDR1 SGHNT and CDR2 YENEEA. This CDR3 has 14 residues. The CDR3 here is CASSWRGQNTEAFF. The CDR3, as DNA: TGTGCCAGCAGCTGGCGTGGGCAGAACACTGAAGCTTTCTTT.

This clone was recorded only once. The rearrangement links TRBV28 to TRBJ1-2; D may be TRBD1 (5 bases). Trimming cost V 5 bases and J 3 bases, with 10 bases left between them. This CDR3 has 13 amino acids. Germline-derived CDR1 and CDR2 are MDHEN and SYDVKM. CDR3: CASSQQVYYGYTF. CDR3 nucleotides: TGTGCCAGCAGTCAACAGGTTTACTATGGCTACACCTTC.

The chain links TRBV6-5 to TRBJ1-6, with 7 nucleotides matching TRBD1. The V gene's germline CDR1 is MNHEY and CDR2 SVGAGI. The trim removed 2 bases at V and 7 bases at J, leaving 5 bases unmatched. The CDR3 contains 15 residues. CDR3 DNA sequence: TGTGCCAGCAGTTACGGAGGGGGCTGGAATTCACCCCTCCACTTT. It yields the protein CASSYGGGWNSPLHF.

The V and J genes are TRBV5-6 and TRBJ2-3; 10 bases align to TRBD1. This CDR3 spans 16 amino acids. Trimming removed 3 bases from V and 0 bases from J; junction bases left unmatched: 4. The germline gives CDR1 SGHDT, CDR2 YYEEEE. The CDR3, as DNA: TGTGCCAGCAGCTGGGGACAGGGGTTTAGCACAGATACGCAGTATTTT. Encoded protein: CASSWGQGFSTDTQYF. Combining the CDR3 with reference TRBV5-6 and TRBJ2-3 gives the whole variable domain DAGVTQSPTHLIKTRGQQVTLRCSPKSGHDTVSWYQQALGQGPQFIFQYYEEEERQRGNFPDRFSGHQFPNYSSELNVNALLLGDSALYLCASSWGQGFSTDTQYFGPGTRLTVL.

The V gene is TRBV5-1, the J gene TRBJ2-2; 12 bases match TRBD2. The V and J ends lost 3 bases and 3 bases, in that order; junction bases with no gene match: 3. There are 16 residues in the CDR3. CDR1 and CDR2 (germline): SGHRS, YFSETQ. CDR3 bases: TGCGCCAGCAGCTCTAGCGGGGGGGCCGACACCGGGGAGCTGTTTTTT. This codes for CASSSSGGADTGELFF.

This sequence joins TRBV19 and TRBJ1-6; TRBD1 aligns across 11 bases. Trimming at V came to 5 bases and at J to 6 bases, leaving 3 bases not matched to a gene. Per the germline V gene, CDR1 is LNHDA and CDR2 is SQIVND (reference sequence). The CDR3 loop spans 15 amino acids. The CDR3 loop is CASSPGTGGNSPLHF. CDR3 in DNA: TGTGCCAGTAGTCCTGGGACAGGGGGTAATTCACCCCTCCACTTT.

V is TRBV7-2 and J is TRBJ1-5; no definite D call. The V gene lost 5 bases and the J gene lost 4 bases, with 21 bases spanning the gap. Germline loops: CDR1 SGHTA, CDR2 FQGNSA. CDR3 size: 17 residues. The DNA of the CDR3 is TGTGCCAGCAGCCTACGAGGCGCTAGACGGATTAATCAGCCCCAGCATTTT. Its translation is CASSLRGARRINQPQHF.

CDR3 sequence: CASSHRKGATEAFF. The CDR3 DNA reads TGTGCCAGCAGCCATAGGAAGGGGGCCACTGAAGCTTTCTTT. V is TRBV4-2 and J is TRBJ1-1, with 7 bases that match TRBD1. The CDR3 totals 14 residues. CDR1 and CDR2 (germline): LGHNA, YNFKEQ. With 3 bases clipped from V and 4 bases from J, the junction kept 5 bases outside the gene matches.

J is TRBJ2-7 and V is TRBV24-1, with 10 bases that match TRBD1. Germline CDR1 and CDR2: KGHDR and SFDVKD. This CDR3 has 16 amino acids. The junction had 7 bases not matched to a gene; V was cut back by 2 bases and J by 4 bases. The CDR3 region is CATSDSPGQGKYEQYF. The CDR3 DNA sequence: TGTGCCACCAGTGATTCTCCGGGACAGGGGAAGTACGAGCAGTACTTC.